This TCR beta chain was retrieved from a study of blood T cells in healthy people across ages. General observations from the study: A strong correlation was seen between TCR beta diversity and naive T cell percentage. Roughly linearly, TCR beta diversity per million T cells fell as age increased.

A second PCR of about 7 to 12 cycles used a sample-barcoded 5' primer and a J-beta primer mix. Each sample yielded at least 2.5 million CDR3-containing paired-end reads. MiXCR was run by TCRdb on the 5' RACE reads, yielding one entry per CDR3 protein. The sample has 1.8 million or so distinct CDR3 sequences; about 39% are singletons. Concerning this clonotype itself: Its cognate antigen is unknown.

Isolated per sample were at least 6 million PBMCs. This TCR came from a human donor in good health. The sequenced material came from blood.

The CDR3 DNA reads TGCGCCAGCAGCCAAGATTACTGGAATCCTTTACTCCCCGAAAACATTCAGTACTTC. It encodes CASSQDYWNPLLPENIQYF. V and J are TRBV4-3 and TRBJ2-4; D uncertain. Per the germline V gene, CDR1 is LGHNA and CDR2 is YSLEER. The CDR3 extends over 19 amino acids. Trimming removed 0 bases from V and 5 bases from J, with 23 bases in between.